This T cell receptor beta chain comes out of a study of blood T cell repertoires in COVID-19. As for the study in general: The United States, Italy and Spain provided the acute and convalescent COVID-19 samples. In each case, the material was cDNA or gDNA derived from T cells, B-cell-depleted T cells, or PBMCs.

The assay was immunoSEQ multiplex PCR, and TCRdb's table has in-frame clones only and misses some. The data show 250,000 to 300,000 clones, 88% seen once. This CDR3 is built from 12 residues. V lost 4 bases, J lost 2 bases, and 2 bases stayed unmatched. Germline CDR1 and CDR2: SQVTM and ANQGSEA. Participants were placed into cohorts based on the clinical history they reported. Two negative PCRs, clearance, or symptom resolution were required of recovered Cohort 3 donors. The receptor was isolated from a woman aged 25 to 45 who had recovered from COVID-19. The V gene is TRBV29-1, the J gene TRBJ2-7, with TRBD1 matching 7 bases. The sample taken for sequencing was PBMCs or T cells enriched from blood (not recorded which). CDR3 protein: CSVADRAYEQYF. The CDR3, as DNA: TGCAGCGTTGCTGACAGGGCCTACGAGCAGTACTTC.